The 31 T cell receptor beta chains listed next were all sequenced from one sample in a study of shared clonotypes between healthy human individuals. Repertoires were generated with immunoSEQ multiplex PCR, while TCRdb's copy carries only in-frame clones and drops some. The repertoire holds roughly 1,500,000 clones, with around 98.5% as singletons. Sequencing was performed on naive CD4+ T cells sorted from blood. Stated subset: CD45RA+ positively selected. Receptor source: a man under 40 in good health.

The chain is built from TRBV9 and TRBJ1-4; D gene unclear. Between the trimmed V and J ends, which lost 4 bases and 4 bases, there was a span of 20 bases. The CDR3 is made up of 17 amino acids. Germline CDR1 SGDLS, CDR2 YYNGEE. The CDR3 region has the DNA TGTGCCAGCAGCAAACGCGGGAGCCTCCGGGGTAATGAAAAACTGTTTTTT. It specifies CASSKRGSLRGNEKLFF.

The chain combines TRBV28 with TRBJ1-5; 7 bases line up with TRBD1. V was pared by 5 bases and J by 4 bases, with 5 bases of the junction left unmatched. The V gene's germline CDR1 is MDHEN and CDR2 SYDVKM. The length of the CDR3 is 14 residues. CDR3 sequence: CASSTIQGNQPQHF. DNA of the CDR3: TGTGCCAGCAGTACTATACAGGGGAATCAGCCCCAGCATTTT.

The chain uses TRBV6-4 and TRBJ2-2, with no clear D. The CDR3 runs to 15 residues. CDR1 is MRHNA, CDR2 SNTAGT, per germline. Trimming stripped 4 bases from V and 1 base from J, with 10 bases between. Written as DNA, the CDR3 is TGTGCCAGCAGTGCGAGACACCGGAACACCGGGGAGCTGTTTTTT. It translates to CASSARHRNTGELFF.

The rearrangement links TRBV6-5 to TRBJ1-1; no reliable D call. This CDR3 has 15 amino acids. The V end lost 3 bases, the J end lost 0 bases, and 11 bases lay between the germline ends. CDR1 MNHEY and CDR2 SVGAGI come from the germline V gene. The chain's CDR3 is CASSYAGSLNTEAFF. The CDR3, as DNA: TGTGCCAGCAGTTATGCGGGTTCACTGAACACTGAAGCTTTCTTT.

The rearrangement links TRBV7-8 to TRBJ1-1, with 10 positions matching TRBD1. The CDR3 covers 13 residues. CDR1 and CDR2 (germline): SGHVS, FQNEAQ. The junction had 3 bases not matched to a gene; V was cut back by 7 bases and J by 4 bases. CDR3 in DNA: TGTGCCAGCATCCGGACAGGGGGCACTGAAGCTTTCTTT. Its protein product is CASIRTGGTEAFF.

The genes are TRBV30 and TRBJ2-3; D call uncertain. The CDR3 contains 13 residues. CDR1 is GTSNPN, CDR2 SVGIG, per germline (reference sequence). The V end was cut by 4 bases, the J end by 2 bases, with 10 bases between. CDR3 region: CAWNIQATDTQYF. DNA of the CDR3: TGTGCCTGGAATATTCAAGCCACAGATACGCAGTATTTT.

V and J are TRBV30 and TRBJ1-3; D is possibly TRBD1 (5 bases). This CDR3 comprises 18 residues. V lost 2 bases, J lost 0 bases, and 20 bases lay in between. CDR1 and CDR2 (germline): GTSNPN, SVGIG (reference sequence). The CDR3 DNA reads TGTGCCTGGAGTCGAGACAGCCCTCGATTTTTCTCTGGAAACACCATATATTTT. It is translated as CAWSRDSPRFFSGNTIYF. The full variable domain, rest sourced from reference TRBV30 and TRBJ1-3, is SQTIHQWPATLVQPVGSPLSLECTVEGTSNPNLYWYRQAAGRGLQLLFYSVGIGQISSEVPQNLSASRPQDRQFILSSKKLLLSDSGFYLCAWSRDSPRFFSGNTIYFGEGSWLTVV.

Worth noting for this clone: The sample holds other DNA sequences that translate to the same CDR3. The rearrangement links TRBV18 to TRBJ1-2; D is undetermined. There are 13 residues in the CDR3. Germline loops: CDR1 KGHSH, CDR2 LQKENI. Trimming took off 3 bases at V and 0 bases at J, with 5 bases between the two ends. CDR3 loop: CASSPGANYGYTF. The CDR3 DNA is TGTGCCAGCTCACCCGGGGCTAACTATGGCTACACCTTC.

The rearrangement uses TRBV28 and TRBJ1-2, with D maybe TRBD1 (5 bases). CDR3 length: 15 residues. Trimming cost V 3 bases and J 4 bases, with 15 bases left between them. Germline CDR1 and CDR2: MDHEN and SYDVKM. CDR3 amino acids: CASSLSGGISYGYTF. CDR3 bases: TGTGCCAGCAGTTTGTCGGGGGGGATCAGCTATGGCTACACCTTC.

This chain connects TRBV10-2 to TRBJ1-2; D might be TRBD1 (5 bases). The germline gives CDR1 WSHSY, CDR2 SAAADI. Trimming cost V 6 bases and J 3 bases, with 14 bases left between them. The CDR3 runs 14 residues. For the CDR3, the DNA is TGCGCCAGCAGCTCGGGAGGAGGGGACTATGGCTACACCTTC. Amino acid sequence: CASSSGGGDYGYTF.

The V gene is TRBV19, the J gene TRBJ2-5; 7 bases agree with TRBD1. J was trimmed by 0 bases and V by 5 bases; bases with no gene match: 9. The CDR3 runs to 16 residues. The germline CDR1 and CDR2 sequences are LNHDA and SQIVND (reference sequence). In DNA, the CDR3 is TGTGCCAGTAGTTCCGGGACAGCGACGTACCAAGAGACCCAGTACTTC. As protein: CASSSGTATYQETQYF.

The gene calls are TRBV19 and TRBJ2-7, with TRBD1 matching 7 bases. The V and J ends lost 5 bases and 3 bases, in that order; junction bases with no gene match: 7. The CDR3 is made up of 14 amino acids. The germline V gene encodes CDR1 LNHDA and CDR2 SQIVND (reference sequence). The CDR3 sequence: CASSGGQENYEQYF. CDR3 nucleotides: TGTGCCAGTAGTGGCGGACAGGAGAACTACGAGCAGTACTTC. Variable domain in full (rest from reference TRBV19 and TRBJ2-7): DGGITQSPKYLFRKEGQNVTLSCEQNLNHDAMYWYRQDPGQGLRLIYYSQIVNDFQKGDIAEGYSVSREKKESFPLTVTSAQKNPTAFYLCASSGGQENYEQYFGPGTRLTVT.

The V call is TRBV5-8, the J call TRBJ2-7, with D tentatively TRBD2 (5 bases). Germline V gene lookup returns CDR1 SGHTS and CDR2 YDEGEE. CDR3 length equals 14 residues. The V and J ends lost 0 bases and 6 bases respectively, with 13 bases between them. The chain's CDR3 is CASSLGWVSGEQYF. The CDR3 DNA reads TGTGCCAGCAGCTTGGGGTGGGTCAGCGGCGAGCAGTACTTC.

The gene calls are TRBV28 and TRBJ1-2, with a tentative D call TRBD1 (6 bases). Germline V gene lookup returns CDR1 MDHEN and CDR2 SYDVKM. The CDR3 covers 13 residues. Deletions cut 6 bases from V and 7 bases from J, with 15 bases between. The CDR3 DNA reads as TGTGCCAGCAGCCTACGGACAGCAGGTGGCTACACCTTC. Translated, it gives CASSLRTAGGYTF.

The chain couples TRBV11-3 to TRBJ2-7, with D unclear. Looked up from germline, CDR1 is SGHNT and CDR2 is YENEEA. Deletions cut 1 base from V and 5 bases from J, with 15 bases between. The CDR3 extends over 15 amino acids. CDR3 loop: CASSLGGAGGNEQYF. CDR3 in DNA: TGTGCCAGCAGCTTAGGCGGAGCAGGCGGTAACGAGCAGTACTTC. Together with reference TRBV11-3 and TRBJ2-7, the CDR3 gives the full variable domain: EAGVVQSPRYKIIEKKQPVAFWCNPISGHNTLYWYLQNLGQGPELLIRYENEEAVDDSQLPKDRFSAERLKGVDSTLKIQPAELGDSAVYLCASSLGGAGGNEQYFGPGTRLTVT.

The genes are TRBV14 and TRBJ2-7, with 7 bases that match TRBD1. J gave up 2 bases and V 1 base, and 11 bases lay outside the gene matches. CDR3 length: 17 residues. The V gene's germline CDR1 is SGHDN and CDR2 FVKESK. In nucleotides, the CDR3 is TGTGCCAGCAGCCAAGGTTTGGGACAGCTATTTACCTACGAGCAGTACTTC. Protein sequence: CASSQGLGQLFTYEQYF.

The rearrangement uses TRBV2 and TRBJ2-1, with 9 nucleotides matching TRBD2. V lost 6 bases and J lost 8; bases outside the gene matches: 11. CDR1 and CDR2 (germline): SNHLY, FYNNEI. The CDR3 loop spans 15 amino acids. CDR3 sequence reads: CASRPGLARFDEQFF. Here the CDR3 DNA reads TGTGCCAGCAGGCCCGGACTAGCGAGGTTCGATGAGCAGTTCTTC.

The V and J genes are TRBV5-1 and TRBJ2-3; perhaps TRBD1 as D (6 bases). The CDR3 length is 16 residues. The V end lost 4 bases, the J end lost 3 bases, and 18 bases lay between the germline ends. Germline V CDR1 and CDR2: SGHRS, YFSETQ. The CDR3 nucleotides are TGCGCCAGCAGCCTGCAGGGGACCGCCGGGACAGATACGCAGTATTTT. Encoded protein: CASSLQGTAGTDTQYF.

Notes on this clone: The same CDR3 can be traced to other DNA sequences in this sample. V usage is TRBV5-1 and J usage is TRBJ1-1, with D unclear. The CDR3 runs 13 residues. Germline V lookup: CDR1 SGHRS, CDR2 YFSETQ. Trimming cost V 0 bases and J 2 bases, with 5 bases left between them. The CDR3 loop reads CASSLASNTEAFF. CDR3 coding DNA: TGCGCCAGCAGCTTGGCCAGTAACACTGAAGCTTTCTTT.

Of note for this clone: Different DNA sequences within this sample yield the same CDR3. J is TRBJ2-2 and V is TRBV28; no definite D call. This CDR3 has 11 residues. Per germline, CDR1 MDHEN and CDR2 SYDVKM. Trimming stripped 8 bases from V and 4 bases from J, with 5 bases between. CDR3 DNA sequence: TGTGCCAGCCGTGGCACCGGGGAGCTGTTTTTT. Protein: CASRGTGELFF.

Notes on this clone: This CDR3 is also generated by other DNA sequences in the sample. The V and J genes are TRBV5-6 and TRBJ1-5; no firm D call. The CDR3 totals 14 residues. The V and J ends lost 2 bases and 3 bases respectively, with 9 bases between them. CDR1 and CDR2 from the germline V gene are SGHDT and YYEEEE. The chain's CDR3 is CASSFSGSNQPQHF. The DNA of the CDR3 is TGTGCCAGCAGCTTCTCGGGCTCCAATCAGCCCCAGCATTTT.

The chain couples TRBV4-1 to TRBJ2-1, with 7 bases fitting TRBD2. This CDR3 has 16 amino acids. Trimming took 3 bases from V and 3 from J; bases not matched to a gene: 8. Germline-derived CDR1 and CDR2 are MGHRA and YSYEKL. In DNA, the CDR3 is TGCGCCAGCAGCCACAAAGCGGGGAACATCTACAATGAGCAGTTCTTC. It encodes CASSHKAGNIYNEQFF.

The chain combines TRBV6-5 with TRBJ1-1; the D gene is possibly TRBD1 (5 bases). The germline V gene encodes CDR1 MNHEY and CDR2 SVGAGI. The CDR3 loop spans 14 amino acids. Trimming cost V 6 bases and J 4 bases, with 15 bases left between them. CDR3 coding DNA: TGTGCCAGCAGCCCCGCCGGCGGGGCCACTGAAGCTTTCTTT. This codes for CASSPAGGATEAFF.

The CDR3 DNA follows: TGTGCCAGCAGCCCCCCCGGGCGCAATGAGCAGTTCTTC. Translated: CASSPPGRNEQFF. The rearrangement joins TRBV7-9 to TRBJ2-1; D gene ambiguous. CDR3 size: 13 residues. Per germline, CDR1 SEHNR and CDR2 FQNEAQ (reference sequence). Trimming cost V 5 bases and J 6 bases, with 11 bases left between them.

The chain recombines TRBV5-5 with TRBJ2-2; TRBD1 is a possible D gene (5 bases). V lost 0 bases, J lost 5 bases, and 14 bases lay in between. This CDR3 comprises 16 residues. CDR1 and CDR2 (germline): SGHKS, YYEKEE (reference sequence). The CDR3 bases are TGTGCCAGCAGCTTGGCGGGCAGGGCTGTAACCGGGGAGCTGTTTTTT. It is translated as CASSLAGRAVTGELFF.

The CDR3 loop is CASNQGDTEAFF. The CDR3 DNA follows: TGCGCCAGCAATCAGGGGGACACTGAAGCTTTCTTT. The V and J genes are TRBV5-1 and TRBJ1-1, with TRBD1 matching over 7 bases. The CDR3 loop spans 12 amino acids. Losses at the gene ends were 6 bases for V and 3 bases for J; bases not matched to a gene: 2. Per germline, CDR1 SGHRS and CDR2 YFSETQ.

The rearrangement uses TRBV10-1 and TRBJ2-3; D gene unclear. The CDR3 spans 13 residues. Germline CDR1 WNHNN, CDR2 SYGVQD (reference sequence). Trimming left V 4 bases short and J 0 bases short, with 5 bases between. Written as DNA, the CDR3 is TGCGCCAGCAGTGTGGGAAGCACAGATACGCAGTATTTT. This codes for CASSVGSTDTQYF.

Note on this clone: Other nucleotide sequences in the sample specify the same CDR3. The rearrangement links TRBV29-1 to TRBJ2-7; D uncertain. V shed 4 bases and J shed 0 bases, with 4 bases lying between them. Germline V gene lookup returns CDR1 SQVTM and CDR2 ANQGSEA. The CDR3 is made up of 11 amino acids. CDR3 sequence: CSVVVSYEQYF. DNA of the CDR3: TGCAGCGTTGTCGTCTCCTACGAGCAGTACTTC.

The chain couples TRBV2 to TRBJ1-2; D remains ambiguous. Germline lookup yields CDR1 SNHLY and CDR2 FYNNEI. The V gene lost 1 base and the J gene lost 4 bases, with 10 bases spanning the gap. The CDR3 is 14 residues long. Written as DNA, the CDR3 is TGTGCCAGCAGTGAAGAGGCAAGCCTCTATGGCTACACCTTC. Protein sequence: CASSEEASLYGYTF.

V and J are TRBV11-3 and TRBJ2-7; 7 nucleotides match TRBD2. The CDR3 is 12 residues long. CDR1 SGHNT and CDR2 YENEEA come from the germline V gene. The junction had 3 bases not matched to a gene; V was cut back by 5 bases and J by 5 bases. The chain's CDR3 is CASSTGGDEQYF. The CDR3 coding sequence is TGTGCCAGCAGCACGGGGGGAGACGAGCAGTACTTC.

The chain is built from TRBV5-1 and TRBJ2-7, with 8 bases fitting TRBD2. The CDR3 extends over 15 amino acids. V was pared by 3 bases and J by 0 bases, with 5 bases of the junction left unmatched. Per germline, CDR1 SGHRS and CDR2 YFSETQ. The DNA of the CDR3 is TGCGCCAGCAGCTCTAGCGGGCTTAGCTCCTACGAGCAGTACTTC. Residues: CASSSSGLSSYEQYF.